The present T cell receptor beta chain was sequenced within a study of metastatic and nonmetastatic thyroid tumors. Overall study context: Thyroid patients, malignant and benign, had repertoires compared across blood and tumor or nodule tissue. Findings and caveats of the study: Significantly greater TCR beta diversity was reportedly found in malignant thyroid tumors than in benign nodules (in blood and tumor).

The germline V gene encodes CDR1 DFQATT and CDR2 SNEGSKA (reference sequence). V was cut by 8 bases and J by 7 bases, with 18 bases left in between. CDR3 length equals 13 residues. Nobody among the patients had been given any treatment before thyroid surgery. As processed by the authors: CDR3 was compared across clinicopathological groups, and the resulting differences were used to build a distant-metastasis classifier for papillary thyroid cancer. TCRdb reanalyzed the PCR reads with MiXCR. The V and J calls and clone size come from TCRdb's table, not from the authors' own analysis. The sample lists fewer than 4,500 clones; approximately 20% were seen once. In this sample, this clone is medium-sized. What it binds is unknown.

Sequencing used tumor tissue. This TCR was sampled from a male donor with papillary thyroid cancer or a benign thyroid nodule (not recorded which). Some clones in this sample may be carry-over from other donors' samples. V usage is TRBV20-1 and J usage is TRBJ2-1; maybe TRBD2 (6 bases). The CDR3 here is CSPRAGYGNEQFF. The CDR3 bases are TGCAGTCCAAGGGCGGGGTACGGGAATGAGCAGTTCTTC.